The text below deals with one TCR beta chain. TCRdb passed the reads through MiXCR, listing each CDR3 protein once. The table records roughly 760,000 distinct CDR3 sequences, 35% to 40% of them present only once. The entry originates in a study of T cell repertoires in cytomegalovirus infection. The CDR3 has 15 residues. V was pared by 0 bases and J by 4 bases, with 12 bases between. The clonotype originates from a human donor in good health (CMV status not recorded). Some clones in this sample may be carry-over from other donors' samples. Sequenced sample: PBMCs. The rearrangement joins TRBV12-3 or TRBV12-4 to TRBJ1-1; no clear D. The CDR3 bases are TGTGCCAGCAGTTTAGCCGTGGGGTTGAGCACTGAAGCTTTCTTT. Protein: CASSLAVGLSTEAFF.